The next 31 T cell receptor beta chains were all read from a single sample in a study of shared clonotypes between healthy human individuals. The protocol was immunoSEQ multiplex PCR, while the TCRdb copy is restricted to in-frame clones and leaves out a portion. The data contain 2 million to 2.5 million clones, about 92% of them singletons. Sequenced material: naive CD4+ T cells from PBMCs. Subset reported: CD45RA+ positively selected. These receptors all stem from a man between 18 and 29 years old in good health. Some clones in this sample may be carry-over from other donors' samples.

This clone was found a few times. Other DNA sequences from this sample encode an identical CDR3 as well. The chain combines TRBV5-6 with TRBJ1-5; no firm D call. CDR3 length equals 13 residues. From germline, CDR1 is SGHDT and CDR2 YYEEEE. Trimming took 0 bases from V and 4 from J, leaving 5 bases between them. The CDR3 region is CASSLGRNQPQHF. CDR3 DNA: TGTGCCAGCAGCTTGGGACGGAATCAGCCCCAGCATTTT.

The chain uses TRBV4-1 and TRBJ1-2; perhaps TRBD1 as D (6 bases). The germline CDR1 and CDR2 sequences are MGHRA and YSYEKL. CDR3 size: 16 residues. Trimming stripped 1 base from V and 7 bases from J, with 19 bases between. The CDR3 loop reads CASSQVGGAARSGYTF. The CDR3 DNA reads TGCGCCAGCAGCCAAGTTGGGGGGGCCGCGCGGTCTGGCTACACCTTC.

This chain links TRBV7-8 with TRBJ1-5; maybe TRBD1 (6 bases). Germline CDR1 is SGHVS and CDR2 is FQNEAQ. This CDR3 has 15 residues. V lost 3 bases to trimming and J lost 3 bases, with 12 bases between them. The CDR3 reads CASSLYRANNQPQHF. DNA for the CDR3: TGTGCCAGCAGCTTGTACAGGGCCAACAATCAGCCCCAGCATTTT.

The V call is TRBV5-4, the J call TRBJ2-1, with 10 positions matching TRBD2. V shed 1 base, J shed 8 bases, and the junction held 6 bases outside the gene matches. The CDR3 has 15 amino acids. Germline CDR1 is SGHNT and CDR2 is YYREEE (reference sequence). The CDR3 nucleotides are TGTGCCAGCAGCTTGTCTAGCGGGAGTAGGTATGAGCAGTTCTTC. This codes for CASSLSSGSRYEQFF.

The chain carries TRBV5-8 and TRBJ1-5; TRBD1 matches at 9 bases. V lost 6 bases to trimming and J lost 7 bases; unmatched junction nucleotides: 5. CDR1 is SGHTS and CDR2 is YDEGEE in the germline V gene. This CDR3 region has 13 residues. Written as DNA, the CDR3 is TGTGCCAGCACCCCGGACAGGGGACAGCCCCAGCATTTT. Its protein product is CASTPDRGQPQHF. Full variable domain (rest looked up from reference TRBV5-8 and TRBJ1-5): EAGVTQSPTHLIKTRGQQATLRCSPISGHTSVYWYQQALGLGLQFLLWYDEGEERNRGNFPPRFSGRQFPNYSSELNVNALELEDSALYLCASTPDRGQPQHFGDGTRLSIL.

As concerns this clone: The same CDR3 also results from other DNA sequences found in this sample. In DNA, the CDR3 is TGCAGCGTTGTTGGGGACAACTCCTACGAGCAGTACTTC. The encoded protein is CSVVGDNSYEQYF. The chain combines TRBV29-1 with TRBJ2-7; D possibly corresponds to TRBD1 (6 bases). The CDR3 spans 13 residues. CDR1 is SQVTM, CDR2 ANQGSEA, per germline. V lost 4 bases to trimming and J lost 0 bases, with 10 bases between them.

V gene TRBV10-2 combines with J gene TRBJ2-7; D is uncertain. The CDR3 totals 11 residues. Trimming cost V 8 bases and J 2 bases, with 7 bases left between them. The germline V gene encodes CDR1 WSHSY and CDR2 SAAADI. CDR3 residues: CASLGPYEQYF. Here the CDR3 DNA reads TGCGCCAGCCTGGGCCCCTACGAGCAGTACTTC.

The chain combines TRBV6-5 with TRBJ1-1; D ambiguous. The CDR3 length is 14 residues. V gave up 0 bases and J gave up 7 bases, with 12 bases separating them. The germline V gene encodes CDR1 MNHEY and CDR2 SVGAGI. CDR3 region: CASSYSPADFEAFF. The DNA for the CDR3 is TGTGCCAGCAGTTACTCACCAGCAGATTTTGAAGCTTTCTTT.

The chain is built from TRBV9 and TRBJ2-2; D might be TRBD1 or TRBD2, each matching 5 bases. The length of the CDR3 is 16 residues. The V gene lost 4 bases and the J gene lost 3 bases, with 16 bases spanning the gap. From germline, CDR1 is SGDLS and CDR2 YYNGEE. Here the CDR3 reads CASSFKSGGYTGELFF. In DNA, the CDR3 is TGTGCCAGCAGCTTCAAGAGTGGGGGTTACACCGGGGAGCTGTTTTTT. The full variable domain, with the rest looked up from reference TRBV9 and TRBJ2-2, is DSGVTQTPKHLITATGQRVTLRCSPRSGDLSVYWYQQSLDQGLQFLIQYYNGEERAKGNILERFSAQQFPDLHSELNLSSLELGDSALYFCASSFKSGGYTGELFFGEGSRLTVL.

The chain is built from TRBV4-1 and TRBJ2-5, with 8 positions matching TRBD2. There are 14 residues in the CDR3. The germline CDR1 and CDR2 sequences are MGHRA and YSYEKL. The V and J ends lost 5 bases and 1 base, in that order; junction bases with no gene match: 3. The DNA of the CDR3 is TGCGCCAGCAGCAATAGCGGGACCCAAGAGACCCAGTACTTC. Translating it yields CASSNSGTQETQYF.

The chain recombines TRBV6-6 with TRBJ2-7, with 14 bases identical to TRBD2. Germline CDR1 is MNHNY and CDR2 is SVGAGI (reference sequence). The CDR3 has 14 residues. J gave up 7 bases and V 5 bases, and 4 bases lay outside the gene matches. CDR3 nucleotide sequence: TGTGCCAGCAGTGAGGGACTAGCGGGAGTTGAGCAGTACTTC. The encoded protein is CASSEGLAGVEQYF.

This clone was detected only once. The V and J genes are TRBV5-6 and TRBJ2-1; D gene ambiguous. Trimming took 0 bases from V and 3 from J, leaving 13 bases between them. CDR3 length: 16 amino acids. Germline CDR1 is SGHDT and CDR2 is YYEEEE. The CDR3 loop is CASSLGITRIYNEQFF. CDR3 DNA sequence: TGTGCCAGCAGCTTGGGGATCACCCGGATCTACAATGAGCAGTTCTTC.

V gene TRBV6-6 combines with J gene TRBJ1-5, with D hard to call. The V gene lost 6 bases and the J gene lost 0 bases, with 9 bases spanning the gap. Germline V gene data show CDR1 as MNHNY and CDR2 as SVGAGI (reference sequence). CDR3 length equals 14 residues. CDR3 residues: CASRNSYSNQPQHF. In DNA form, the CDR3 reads TGTGCCAGCAGGAACAGTTATAGCAATCAGCCCCAGCATTTT.

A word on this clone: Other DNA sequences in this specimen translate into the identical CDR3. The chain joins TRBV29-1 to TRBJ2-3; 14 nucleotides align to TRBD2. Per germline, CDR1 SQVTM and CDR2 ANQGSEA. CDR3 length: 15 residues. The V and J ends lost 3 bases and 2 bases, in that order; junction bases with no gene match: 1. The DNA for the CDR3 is TGCAGCGTTGAGGGACTAGCGGGGGTCACAGATACGCAGTATTTT. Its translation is CSVEGLAGVTDTQYF.

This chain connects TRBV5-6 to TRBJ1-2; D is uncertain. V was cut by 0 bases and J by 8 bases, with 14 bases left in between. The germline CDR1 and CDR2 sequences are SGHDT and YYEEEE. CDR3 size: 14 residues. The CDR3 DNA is TGTGCCAGCAGCTTGGGTGCAGGTTCGGGCGGCTACACCTTC. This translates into CASSLGAGSGGYTF.

In DNA form, the CDR3 reads TGTGCCAGCAGTGACAGGGGCCCCGGTTCCTACGAGCAGTACTTC. Its protein is CASSDRGPGSYEQYF. V and J are TRBV6-1 and TRBJ2-7, with D tentatively TRBD1 (6 bases). Germline lookup yields CDR1 MNHNS and CDR2 SASEGT. V lost 3 bases to trimming and J lost 1 base, with 13 bases between them. The CDR3 totals 15 residues.

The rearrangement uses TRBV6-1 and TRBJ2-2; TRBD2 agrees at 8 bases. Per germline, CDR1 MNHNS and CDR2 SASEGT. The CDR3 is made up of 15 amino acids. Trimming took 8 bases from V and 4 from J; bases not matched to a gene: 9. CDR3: CASCREGGSTGELFF. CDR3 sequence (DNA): TGTGCCAGCTGTCGGGAGGGGGGGTCCACCGGGGAGCTGTTTTTT.

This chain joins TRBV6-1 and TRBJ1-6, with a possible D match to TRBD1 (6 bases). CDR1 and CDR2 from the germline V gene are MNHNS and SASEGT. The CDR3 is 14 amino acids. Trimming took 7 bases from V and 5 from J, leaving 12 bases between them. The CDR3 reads CASTGQIDNSPLHF. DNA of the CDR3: TGTGCCAGCACTGGACAGATCGATAATTCACCCCTCCACTTT.

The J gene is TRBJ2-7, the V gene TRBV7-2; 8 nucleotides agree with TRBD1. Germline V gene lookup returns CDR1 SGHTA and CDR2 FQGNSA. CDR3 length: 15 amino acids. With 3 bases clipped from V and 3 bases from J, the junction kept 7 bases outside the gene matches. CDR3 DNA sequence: TGTGCCAGCAGCTTCCGGACAGGGCGAAACTACGAGCAGTACTTC. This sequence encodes CASSFRTGRNYEQYF.

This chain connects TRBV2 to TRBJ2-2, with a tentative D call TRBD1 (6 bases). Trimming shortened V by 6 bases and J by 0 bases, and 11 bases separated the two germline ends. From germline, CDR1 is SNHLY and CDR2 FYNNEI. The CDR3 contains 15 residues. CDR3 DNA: TGTGCCAGCAGGCGACAGGAACCGAACACCGGGGAGCTGTTTTTT. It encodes CASRRQEPNTGELFF. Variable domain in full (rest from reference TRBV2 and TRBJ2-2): EPEVTQTPSHQVTQMGQEVILRCVPISNHLYFYWYRQILGQKVEFLVSFYNNEISEKSEIFDDQFSVERPDGSNFTLKIRSTKLEDSAMYFCASRRQEPNTGELFFGEGSRLTVL.

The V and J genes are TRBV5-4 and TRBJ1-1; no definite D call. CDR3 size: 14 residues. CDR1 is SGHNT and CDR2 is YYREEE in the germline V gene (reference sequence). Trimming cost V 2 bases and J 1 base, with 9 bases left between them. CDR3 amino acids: CASSLIGGNTEAFF. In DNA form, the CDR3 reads TGTGCCAGCAGCTTAATCGGAGGGAACACTGAAGCTTTCTTT.

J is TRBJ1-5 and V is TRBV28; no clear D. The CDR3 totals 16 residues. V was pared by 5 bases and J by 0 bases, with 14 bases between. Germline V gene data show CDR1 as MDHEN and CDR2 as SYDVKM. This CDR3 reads CASSRLEGNSNQPQHF. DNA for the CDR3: TGTGCCAGCAGTCGACTGGAAGGTAATAGCAATCAGCCCCAGCATTTT.

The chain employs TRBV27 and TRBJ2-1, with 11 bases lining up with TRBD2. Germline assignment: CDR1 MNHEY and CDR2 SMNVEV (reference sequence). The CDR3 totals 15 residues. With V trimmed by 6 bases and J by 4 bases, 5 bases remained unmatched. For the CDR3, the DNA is TGTGCCAGCAGAATCCGGACTAGCGGGTACAATGAGCAGTTCTTC. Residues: CASRIRTSGYNEQFF.

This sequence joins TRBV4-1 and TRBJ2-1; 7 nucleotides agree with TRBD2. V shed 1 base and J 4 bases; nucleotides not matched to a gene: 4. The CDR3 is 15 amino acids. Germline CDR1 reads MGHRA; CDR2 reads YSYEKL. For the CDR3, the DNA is TGCGCCAGCAGCCAAGTCCAAGCGGGATACAATGAGCAGTTCTTC. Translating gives CASSQVQAGYNEQFF.

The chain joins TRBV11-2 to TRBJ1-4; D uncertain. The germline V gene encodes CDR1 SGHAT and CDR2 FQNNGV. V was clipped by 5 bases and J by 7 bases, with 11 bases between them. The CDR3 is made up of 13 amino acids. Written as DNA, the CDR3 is TGTGCCAGCAGCCCATGGTCAGCTGAAAAACTGTTTTTT. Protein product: CASSPWSAEKLFF.

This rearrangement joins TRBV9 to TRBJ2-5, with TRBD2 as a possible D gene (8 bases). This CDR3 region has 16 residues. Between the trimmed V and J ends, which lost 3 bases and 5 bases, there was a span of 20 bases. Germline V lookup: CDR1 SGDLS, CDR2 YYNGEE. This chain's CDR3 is CASSAQGVAGLETQYF. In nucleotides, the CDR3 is TGTGCCAGCAGCGCCCAGGGGGTAGCGGGACTCGAGACCCAGTACTTC.

The CDR3 loop reads CASSVLAGGVLETQYF. The CDR3 bases are TGTGCCAGCAGTGTCCTAGCGGGAGGTGTTTTAGAGACCCAGTACTTC. V and J are TRBV2 and TRBJ2-5; 11 bases map to TRBD2. Germline lookup yields CDR1 SNHLY and CDR2 FYNNEI. The CDR3 contains 16 residues. The J segment lost 4 bases and the V segment lost 4 bases, leaving 8 bases of the junction unmatched.

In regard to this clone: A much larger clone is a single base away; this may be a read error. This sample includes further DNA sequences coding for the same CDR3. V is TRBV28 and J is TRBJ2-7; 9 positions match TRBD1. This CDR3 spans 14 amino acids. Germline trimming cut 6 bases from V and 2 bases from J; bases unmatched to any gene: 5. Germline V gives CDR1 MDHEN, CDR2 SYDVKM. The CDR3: CASRGGQGPYEQYF. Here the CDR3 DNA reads TGTGCCAGCAGGGGGGGACAGGGTCCCTACGAGCAGTACTTC.

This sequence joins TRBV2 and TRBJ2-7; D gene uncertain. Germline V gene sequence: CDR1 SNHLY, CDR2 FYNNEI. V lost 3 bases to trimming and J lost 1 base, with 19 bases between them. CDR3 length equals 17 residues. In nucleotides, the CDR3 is TGTGCCAGCAGTGATCGCTTCATCCAGCGTACTTCCTACGAGCAGTACTTC. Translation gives CASSDRFIQRTSYEQYF.

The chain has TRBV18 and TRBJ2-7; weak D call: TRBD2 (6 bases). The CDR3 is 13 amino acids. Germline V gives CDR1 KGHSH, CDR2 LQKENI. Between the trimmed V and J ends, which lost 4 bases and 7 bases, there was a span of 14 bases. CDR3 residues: CASSLGLQNEQYF. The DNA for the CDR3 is TGTGCCAGCTCACTGGGACTCCAGAATGAGCAGTACTTC.

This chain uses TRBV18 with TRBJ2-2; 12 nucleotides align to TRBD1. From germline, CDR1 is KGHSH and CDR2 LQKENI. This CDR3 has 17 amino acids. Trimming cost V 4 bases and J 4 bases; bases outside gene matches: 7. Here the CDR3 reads CASSRPGQGAATGELFF. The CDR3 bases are TGTGCCAGCTCACGACCGGGACAGGGGGCGGCCACCGGGGAGCTGTTTTTT.